This T cell receptor beta chain was identified during a study of shared clonotypes between healthy human individuals. Overall study: Samples came from a couple of female and a few male donors aged 18 to 49. Used for every donor were three CD4 naive, three CD4 memory, two CD8 naive and one CD8 memory plate. Study results and limitations: Large sequencing depth failed to make sorted-subset sequencing complete, rarefaction showed.

Roughly 200 ng DNA, 30,000 or so T cell genomes, went into each sorted-subset replicate PCR. The repertoire was sequenced with immunoSEQ multiplex PCR; TCRdb's copy has only in-frame clones and lacks some. The table shows about 1,800,000 clones, with approximately 94% occurring only once. Naive CD8 cells lacked CD45RO and underwent positive selection for CCR7, leaving out terminally differentiated effector memory CD45RA+ cells. About this clone itself: Its antigen is as yet unknown.

The material sequenced was naive CD8+ T cells sorted from blood. The sequence came from a man between 18 and 35 years old in good health.

Written as DNA, the CDR3 is TGTGCTAGTGGTTCGGGTTCCTACGAGCAGTACTTC. Its protein is CASGSGSYEQYF. The V gene is TRBV12-5, the J gene TRBJ2-7; D call uncertain. The V gene's germline CDR1 is LGHNT and CDR2 FRNRAP. Trimming took off 4 bases at V and 1 base at J, with 5 bases between the two ends. The CDR3 runs to 12 residues. Supplemented by reference TRBV12-5 and TRBJ2-7, the full variable domain reads DARVTQTPRHKVTEMGQEVTMRCQPILGHNTVFWYRQTMMQGLELLAYFRNRAPLDDSGMPKDRFSAEMPDATLATLKIQPSEPRDSAVYFCASGSGSYEQYFGPGTRLTVT.